This T cell receptor (beta chain) was captured in a study of blood T cell repertoires in COVID-19. The wider study: From T cells, B-cell-depleted T cells, or PBMCs came the material, which was cDNA or gDNA.

Under the authors' procedure: Reference gene primer amplification gave estimated nucleated cell counts. Profiling relied on immunoSEQ multiplex PCR, and the TCRdb table lists in-frame clones only, not all of them. V, J and clone size reflect that table, while D and trimming were determined from the DNA. This sample has approximately 54,000 clones; about 86% occur once, and the top ten carry 4% to 5%. The CDR3 runs 15 residues. Germline values: CDR1 ENHRY, CDR2 SYGVKD. V gave up 6 bases and J gave up 3 bases, with 16 bases separating them. Sequencing was done on a sample of peripheral blood. The chain employs TRBV10-3 and TRBJ2-3; perhaps TRBD2 as D (6 bases). The sequence derives from a man older than 75 with active COVID-19. CDR3 DNA sequence: TGTGCCATCAGCCCCACTAGCTCGGGTACAGATACGCAGTATTTT. It translates to CAISPTSSGTDTQYF.